One TCR beta chain is described in this entry. Antigen specificity is unknown. This same CDR3 is encoded by further DNA sequences in the sample. The donors comprised healthy bone marrow donors. PCR involved 60 Vbeta and 13 Jbeta primers. Sequencing was performed with immunoSEQ multiplex PCR; in TCRdb, only in-frame clones are kept and a portion is missing. The profile shows 95,000 to 150,000 clones, around 66% of them singletons. After removal of 0 bases from V and 5 bases from J, the junction contained 2 bases not matched to a gene. The CDR3 totals 15 residues. Germline CDR1 is SGDLS and CDR2 is YYNGEE. The entry originates in a study of cytomegalovirus exposure and HLA in healthy donors. Overall study findings and caveats: Fewer N-insertions (relative to the approximately 670-donor mean) were reportedly seen in an Asian-associated ancestry cluster in a later analysis. By a later analysis, the bulk of CMV-associated TCR beta chains appeared HLA-restricted.

The sample comprised PBMCs. The chain couples TRBV9 to TRBJ2-7; TRBD2 agrees at 13 bases. The receptor was derived from a young man in good health and CMV-seronegative. CDR3 in amino acids: CASSVAGLAGDEQYF. The CDR3 nucleotides are TGTGCCAGCAGCGTAGCTGGACTAGCGGGAGACGAGCAGTACTTC. Using reference TRBV9 and TRBJ2-7 for the parts outside the CDR3, the full variable domain is DSGVTQTPKHLITATGQRVTLRCSPRSGDLSVYWYQQSLDQGLQFLIQYYNGEERAKGNILERFSAQQFPDLHSELNLSSLELGDSALYFCASSVAGLAGDEQYFGPGTRLTVT.